This T cell receptor (beta chain) was sequenced for a study of cytomegalovirus exposure and HLA in healthy donors. Overall study context: Unique TCR beta sequences numbering 95 million to 130 million came from approximately 180 million T cells in an earlier analysis. Notes on the study in general: Earlier analysis looked at TCR beta V segments, and most were productive about 90% or about 30% of the time. A list of 164 TCR beta chains associated with cytomegalovirus was given.

Turning to this clone: Antigen specificity is unknown.

PCR involved 60 Vbeta and 13 Jbeta primers. Profiling relied on immunoSEQ multiplex PCR, and the TCRdb table lists in-frame clones only, not all of them. Of around 150,000 clones listed, 80% were seen once; the top ten hold around 6.9%. Healthy people donating bone marrow made up the donors. The sample was PBMCs. The TCR sequence derives from a male donor in good health and CMV-seropositive.

The CDR3 nucleotides are TGTGCCAGCAGTGAGGATGGGGGGGCGAAGAGCAATCAGCCCCAGCATTTT. Its protein product is CASSEDGGAKSNQPQHF. The gene calls are TRBV25-1 and TRBJ1-5, with D possibly being TRBD1 (6 bases). In germline, CDR1 is MGHDK, CDR2 SYGVNS. V shed 3 bases and J shed 1 base, with 16 bases lying between them. This CDR3 contains 17 residues.